The 31 T cell receptor beta chains below all came from one sample that was sequenced in a study of shared clonotypes between healthy human individuals. Sequencing was performed with immunoSEQ multiplex PCR; in TCRdb, only in-frame clones are kept and a portion is missing. This repertoire shows millions of clones, 95% found once; its top ten account for 0.13%. Source material: naive CD4+ T cells sorted from blood. Subset of the sample: CD45RA+ positively selected. Every receptor here comes from a man between 18 and 35 years old in good health.

CDR3 protein: CASNIDPNYGYTF. The CDR3 DNA is TGTGCCAGCAACATCGACCCCAACTATGGCTACACCTTC. The V gene is TRBV6-1, the J gene TRBJ1-2; the D is unclear. CDR1 MNHNS and CDR2 SASEGT come from the germline V gene. The CDR3 extends over 13 amino acids. Trimming stripped 7 bases from V and 2 bases from J, with 11 bases between.

This clone came up a few times. The sample carries other DNA sequences with the same CDR3. The V call is TRBV5-1, the J call TRBJ1-2, with TRBD1 matching over 7 bases. CDR1 is SGHRS, CDR2 YFSETQ, per germline. This CDR3 comprises 14 residues. V was pared by 0 bases and J by 3 bases, with 2 bases of the junction left unmatched. Here the CDR3 reads CASSLDRGDYGYTF. Here the CDR3 DNA reads TGCGCCAGCAGCTTGGACAGGGGTGACTATGGCTACACCTTC.

This chain connects TRBV9 to TRBJ2-3, with 7 bases matching TRBD2. Unmatched junction bases numbered 6, after V lost 7 bases and J lost 1 base. The CDR3 consists of 14 residues. CDR1 is SGDLS and CDR2 is YYNGEE in the germline V gene. The CDR3 reads CASAGTSGTDTQYF. DNA for the CDR3: TGTGCCAGCGCCGGAACTAGCGGCACAGATACGCAGTATTTT.

The chain joins TRBV6-6 to TRBJ1-2; 10 positions match TRBD1. This CDR3 region has 14 residues. J was trimmed by 4 bases and V by 8 bases; bases with no gene match: 7. Germline V CDR1 and CDR2: MNHNY, SVGAGI (reference sequence). CDR3 bases: TGTGCCAGCCTCCATGGACAGGGGGTCTATGGCTACACCTTC. This codes for CASLHGQGVYGYTF.

The V and J genes are TRBV7-2 and TRBJ2-7; D is ambiguous. Germline V gene lookup returns CDR1 SGHTA and CDR2 FQGNSA. The CDR3 has 14 amino acids. V lost 5 bases, J lost 0 bases, and 11 bases lay in between. DNA of the CDR3: TGTGCCAGCAGCGCGTCCCCGAGCTCCTACGAGCAGTACTTC. As protein: CASSASPSSYEQYF.

This clone showed up just once. This specimen includes other DNA sequences encoding the same CDR3. The CDR3 region is CASSLVGGTYEQYF. CDR3 DNA: TGTGCCAGCAGCTTAGTGGGCGGGACCTACGAGCAGTACTTC. The J gene is TRBJ2-7, the V gene TRBV7-9; D perhaps matches TRBD2 (6 bases). Trimming removed 1 base from V and 2 bases from J, with 9 bases in between. The CDR3 runs to 14 residues. In germline, CDR1 is SEHNR, CDR2 FQNEAQ (reference sequence).

The V and J genes are TRBV4-3 and TRBJ2-7, with 9 positions matching TRBD2. There are 19 residues in the CDR3. V was pared by 0 bases and J by 0 bases, with 12 bases of the junction left unmatched. Germline values: CDR1 LGHNA, CDR2 YSLEER. The CDR3 protein is CASSQDRQGLAFSSYEQYF. The CDR3 DNA reads as TGCGCCAGCAGCCAAGATCGGCAGGGACTAGCTTTTAGCTCCTACGAGCAGTACTTC.

The rearrangement joins TRBV20-1 to TRBJ2-3; D unresolved. Trimming shortened V by 3 bases and J by 2 bases, and 3 bases separated the two germline ends. CDR3 length equals 11 residues. Germline V gene data show CDR1 as DFQATT and CDR2 as SNEGSKA (reference sequence). Here the CDR3 reads CSARITDTQYF. The CDR3 DNA reads as TGCAGTGCTAGGATCACAGATACGCAGTATTTT.

This chain connects TRBV6-6 to TRBJ2-7; 12 bases agree with TRBD1. The junction had 3 bases not matched to a gene; V was cut back by 8 bases and J by 4 bases. From germline, CDR1 is MNHNY and CDR2 SVGAGI (reference sequence). CDR3 size: 13 residues. The CDR3 nucleotides read TGTGCCAGCTGGGGACAGGGGGCTTACGAGCAGTACTTC. Protein product: CASWGQGAYEQYF.

On this clone itself: Additional DNA sequences in this sample encode the identical CDR3. The genes are TRBV18 and TRBJ2-7, with TRBD1 matching 7 bases. V lost 3 bases and J lost 0; bases outside the gene matches: 2. CDR1 is KGHSH, CDR2 LQKENI, per germline. CDR3 size: 14 residues. The CDR3 here is CASSPGTDSYEQYF. The CDR3 DNA reads as TGTGCCAGCTCACCGGGGACAGACTCCTACGAGCAGTACTTC.

In its sample, this clone was seen once. The chain carries TRBV2 and TRBJ1-1; TRBD1 is a possible D gene (5 bases). Between the trimmed V and J ends, which lost 7 bases and 0 bases, there was a span of 12 bases. From germline, CDR1 is SNHLY and CDR2 FYNNEI. The CDR3 contains 14 residues. The CDR3 is CASTGDSMNTEAFF. As DNA, the CDR3 is TGTGCCAGCACCGGAGACAGCATGAACACTGAAGCTTTCTTT.

The chain carries TRBV28 and TRBJ1-5; 7 bases align to TRBD1. This CDR3 is 21 amino acids long. Unmatched junction bases numbered 28, after V lost 6 bases and J lost 5 bases. The V gene's germline CDR1 is MDHEN and CDR2 SYDVKM. DNA of the CDR3: TGTGCCAGCAGCTGGGGGCCATTAGAACAGGGGAAGGATTCGCTCGATCAGCCCCAGCATTTT. This gives the protein CASSWGPLEQGKDSLDQPQHF.

The gene calls are TRBV27 and TRBJ1-3; 9 positions agree with TRBD1. Germline CDR1 reads MNHEY; CDR2 reads SMNVEV (reference sequence). Losses at the gene ends were 3 bases for V and 0 bases for J; bases not matched to a gene: 9. The CDR3 has 18 residues. In DNA form, the CDR3 reads TGTGCCAGCAGTTTGGACAGGGGCAACTTGGGCTCTGGAAACACCATATATTTT. Its translation is CASSLDRGNLGSGNTIYF.

The chain is built from TRBV5-1 and TRBJ2-1, with D possibly matching TRBD2 (6 bases). CDR3 length: 13 residues. V lost 0 bases and J 10 bases, leaving 11 bases between the germline ends. CDR1 and CDR2 from the germline V gene are SGHRS and YFSETQ. The CDR3 loop reads CASSLALEGEQFF. CDR3 DNA: TGCGCCAGCAGCTTGGCCTTGGAGGGGGAGCAGTTCTTC.

The chain carries TRBV27 and TRBJ1-2; TRBD1 is a possible D gene (6 bases). This CDR3 region has 15 residues. The germline gives CDR1 MNHEY, CDR2 SMNVEV (reference sequence). V was clipped by 0 bases and J by 1 base, with 9 bases between them. The chain's CDR3 is CASSLSWDNNYGYTF. CDR3 bases: TGTGCCAGCAGTTTATCCTGGGACAATAACTATGGCTACACCTTC.

The chain couples TRBV6-4 to TRBJ1-6, with D tentatively TRBD1 (6 bases). The germline V and J ends were trimmed by 3 bases and 9 bases, with 15 bases remaining between them. Germline CDR1 MRHNA, CDR2 SNTAGT. The CDR3 spans 15 residues. The CDR3 DNA is TGTGCCAGCAGTGAAGCGGGGGGCGCCGGTTCACCCCTCCACTTT. Protein: CASSEAGGAGSPLHF.

This chain links TRBV18 with TRBJ1-1, with no clear D. The CDR3 is 15 amino acids. From germline, CDR1 is KGHSH and CDR2 LQKENI. With 0 bases removed from V and 3 bases from J, the gap between germline ends came to 11 bases. The CDR3 DNA follows: TGTGCCAGCTCACCACCTTTGGGCAGAGACACTGAAGCTTTCTTT. Amino acids: CASSPPLGRDTEAFF. The complete variable domain, with remaining parts taken from reference TRBV18 and TRBJ1-1, reads NAGVMQNPRHLVRRRGQEARLRCSPMKGHSHVYWYRQLPEEGLKFMVYLQKENIIDESGMPKERFSAEFPKEGPSILRIQQVVRGDSAAYFCASSPPLGRDTEAFFGQGTRLTVV.

The chain is built from TRBV4-1 and TRBJ1-1, with unresolved D. This CDR3 contains 15 residues. CDR1 and CDR2 from the germline V gene are MGHRA and YSYEKL. V shed 0 bases and J shed 1 base, with 9 bases lying between them. The DNA for the CDR3 is TGCGCCAGCAGCCAAGAAGGCCTTTGGAACACTGAAGCTTTCTTT. Amino acids: CASSQEGLWNTEAFF.

The chain employs TRBV25-1 and TRBJ2-3, with 8 bases identical to TRBD1. Germline loops: CDR1 MGHDK, CDR2 SYGVNS. The V segment lost 8 bases and the J segment 0 bases; nucleotides outside the gene matches: 4. This CDR3 comprises 14 residues. CDR3 DNA sequence: TGTGCCAGCTCAGGGGGCCTTAGCACAGATACGCAGTATTTT. Amino acid sequence: CASSGGLSTDTQYF.

The chain recombines TRBV6-5 with TRBJ1-2, with D uncertain. Germline V CDR1 and CDR2: MNHEY, SVGAGI. This CDR3 is 14 amino acids long. Trimming took 5 bases from V and 4 from J, leaving 14 bases between them. This CDR3 is CASSQYRSSYGYTF. The CDR3 nucleotides read TGTGCCAGCAGTCAATACAGATCTAGCTATGGCTACACCTTC.

This clone was detected only once. V usage is TRBV4-1 and J usage is TRBJ1-1; D call uncertain. Trimming pared 1 base from V and 0 bases from J, leaving 6 bases between. The CDR3 has 14 residues. Germline V gene sequence: CDR1 MGHRA, CDR2 YSYEKL. CDR3 coding DNA: TGCGCCAGCAGCCAAGGGAACCTGAACACTGAAGCTTTCTTT. This translates into CASSQGNLNTEAFF.

The rearrangement links TRBV6-6 to TRBJ2-4, with unresolved D. Germline V gives CDR1 MNHNY, CDR2 SVGAGI (reference sequence). V lost 5 bases and J 13 bases, leaving 24 bases between the germline ends. This CDR3 has 15 residues. The CDR3 bases are TGTGCCAGCAGTCCCGGACGTGATCGAAAACCGTTACAGTACTTC. It codes for CASSPGRDRKPLQYF.

CDR3 protein: CAINGNSYEQYF. The DNA of the CDR3 is TGTGCCATCAACGGGAACAGCTACGAGCAGTACTTC. This chain uses TRBV10-3 with TRBJ2-7; the D gene is possibly TRBD2 (5 bases). Between the trimmed V and J ends, which lost 7 bases and 3 bases, there was a span of 10 bases. The CDR3 loop spans 12 amino acids. In germline, CDR1 is ENHRY, CDR2 SYGVKD.

The chain employs TRBV5-4 and TRBJ1-6, with D tentatively TRBD1 (5 bases). The CDR3 is made up of 17 amino acids. Trimming removed 3 bases at V and 1 base at J, with 14 bases between. The germline V gene encodes CDR1 SGHNT and CDR2 YYREEE (reference sequence). The CDR3, as DNA: TGTGCCAGCAGCTCCTGGCCGGCAGGGTCCTATAATTCACCCCTCCACTTT. It codes for CASSSWPAGSYNSPLHF.

The CDR3 DNA reads TGTGCCAGCAGTTTAGATAGCGGGGTCAACAATGAGCAGTTCTTC. It codes for CASSLDSGVNNEQFF. The genes are TRBV27 and TRBJ2-1; 8 nucleotides line up with TRBD2. The trim removed 2 bases at V and 5 bases at J, leaving 5 bases unmatched. The CDR3 runs to 15 residues. Per the germline V gene, CDR1 is MNHEY and CDR2 is SMNVEV (reference sequence).

V and J are TRBV5-4 and TRBJ1-4; unclear D gene. The V end lost 4 bases, the J end lost 0 bases, and 10 bases lay between the germline ends. Looked up from germline, CDR1 is SGHNT and CDR2 is YYREEE (reference sequence). The CDR3 loop spans 15 amino acids. This CDR3 reads CASSTQRATNEKLFF. In DNA form, the CDR3 reads TGTGCCAGCAGCACTCAGAGAGCAACTAATGAAAAACTGTTTTTT.

V is TRBV5-1 and J is TRBJ2-7, with D perhaps matching TRBD2 (6 bases). From germline, CDR1 is SGHRS and CDR2 YFSETQ. CDR3 length equals 13 residues. The ends were cut back, 4 bases at V and 3 bases at J, with 11 bases in the middle. The CDR3 DNA is TGCGCCAGCAGCCTCCGGGAGCACTACGAGCAGTACTTC. Translation: CASSLREHYEQYF.

This clone was seen a single time. This sequence joins TRBV5-1 and TRBJ2-7; TRBD2 matches 14 bases. This CDR3 is 16 amino acids long. Germline assignment: CDR1 SGHRS and CDR2 YFSETQ. V lost 4 bases and J lost 3; bases outside the gene matches: 6. The CDR3 protein is CASSKGLAGEGYEQYF. CDR3 coding DNA: TGCGCCAGCAGCAAGGGACTAGCGGGAGAGGGCTACGAGCAGTACTTC.

The rearrangement links TRBV19 to TRBJ1-6; D gene ambiguous. Germline-derived CDR1 and CDR2 are LNHDA and SQIVND (reference sequence). This CDR3 region has 13 residues. Trimming stripped 4 bases from V and 7 bases from J, with 8 bases between. The CDR3 DNA is TGTGCCAGTAGTACATTAGTGAATTCACCCCTCCACTTT. Amino acid sequence: CASSTLVNSPLHF. The full variable domain, rest sourced from reference TRBV19 and TRBJ1-6, is DGGITQSPKYLFRKEGQNVTLSCEQNLNHDAMYWYRQDPGQGLRLIYYSQIVNDFQKGDIAEGYSVSREKKESFPLTVTSAQKNPTAFYLCASSTLVNSPLHFGNGTRLTVT.

This clone appeared once. The V gene is TRBV6-5, the J gene TRBJ2-3; D perhaps matches TRBD1 (6 bases). The CDR3 covers 13 residues. V lost 6 bases, J lost 3 bases, and 10 bases lay in between. Germline CDR1 reads MNHEY; CDR2 reads SVGAGI. The CDR3 region has the DNA TGTGCCAGCAGCACAGGGTCGACAGATACGCAGTATTTT. Encoded protein: CASSTGSTDTQYF.

This chain joins TRBV6-5 and TRBJ2-5, with D possibly matching TRBD1 (6 bases). Trimming stripped 8 bases from V and 2 bases from J, with 12 bases between. Germline-derived CDR1 and CDR2 are MNHEY and SVGAGI. The CDR3 covers 13 residues. The CDR3 loop reads CASYNGQQETQYF. CDR3 coding DNA: TGTGCCAGCTACAACGGACAGCAAGAGACCCAGTACTTC.